The 9 T cell receptor beta chains reported below all come from one sample, sequenced in a study of blood T cell repertoires in COVID-19. Clones were sequenced by immunoSEQ multiplex PCR, and TCRdb holds only the in-frame ones, with some missing. Of some 350,000 clones in the sample, more than 75% were seen once. Sequences were obtained from PBMCs or T cells enriched from blood (not recorded which). The source of these receptors is a woman under 40 who had recovered from COVID-19.

This chain links TRBV15 with TRBJ1-1; TRBD1 matches at 7 bases. Germline V gives CDR1 LNHNV, CDR2 YYDKDF (reference sequence). The V segment lost 0 bases and the J segment 11 bases; nucleotides outside the gene matches: 6. CDR3 size: 13 residues. CDR3 bases: TGTGCCACCAGCAGAGATACAACAGGGGATGCTTTCTTT. Amino acid sequence: CATSRDTTGDAFF.

V usage is TRBV19 and J usage is TRBJ2-7; 9 positions match TRBD1. This CDR3 is built from 14 residues. Germline-derived CDR1 and CDR2 are LNHDA and SQIVND (reference sequence). Germline trimming cut 2 bases from V and 5 bases from J; bases unmatched to any gene: 4. CDR3 residues: CASSIPGQGNEQYF. In DNA, the CDR3 is TGTGCCAGTAGTATACCGGGACAGGGCAACGAGCAGTACTTC.

Of note for this clone: Other DNA sequences within the sample encode an identical CDR3. V is TRBV5-1 and J is TRBJ2-2; 7 nucleotides align to TRBD1. Germline V gene sequence: CDR1 SGHRS, CDR2 YFSETQ. V was clipped by 0 bases and J by 2 bases; unmatched bases: 1. The CDR3 spans 15 residues. The CDR3 loop reads CASSLGQGNTGELFF. CDR3 DNA sequence: TGCGCCAGCAGCTTGGGACAGGGTAACACCGGGGAGCTGTTTTTT. Full variable domain (missing parts from reference TRBV5-1 and TRBJ2-2): KAGVTQTPRYLIKTRGQQVTLSCSPISGHRSVSWYQQTPGQGLQFLFEYFSETQRNKGNFPGRFSGRQFSNSRSEMNVSTLELGDSALYLCASSLGQGNTGELFFGEGSRLTVL.

The chain carries TRBV21-1 and TRBJ2-7; the table's D call, TRBD1, has no DNA check behind it. TRBV21-1 is a recognized pseudogene. CDR3 length: 15 amino acids. In nucleotides, the CDR3 is TGTGCCAGCAGCAAAAGCAACAGACAGTCCTACGAGCAGTACTTC. Translating gives CASSKSNRQSYEQYF.

The CDR3, as DNA: TGTGCCAGCAGCTTGGTGACACCGAACACTGAAGCTTTCTTT. Encoded protein: CASSLVTPNTEAFF. This chain joins TRBV5-5 and TRBJ1-1; D unclear. Germline V CDR1 and CDR2: SGHKS, YYEKEE (reference sequence). V lost 0 bases to trimming and J lost 1 base, with 7 bases between them. The CDR3 is 14 amino acids.

The J gene is TRBJ1-1, the V gene TRBV29-1, with D unclear. The CDR3 runs to 12 residues. V lost 4 bases, J lost 0 bases, and 6 bases lay in between. CDR1 and CDR2 (germline): SQVTM, ANQGSEA. As DNA, the CDR3 is TGCAGCGTTGTACCAGTGAACACTGAAGCTTTCTTT. This codes for CSVVPVNTEAFF.

This clone was recorded a few times. This chain connects TRBV2 to TRBJ1-1; D uncertain. The CDR3 is made up of 15 amino acids. V was trimmed by 7 bases and J by 6 bases, leaving 21 bases between them. CDR1 is SNHLY and CDR2 is FYNNEI in the germline V gene. The DNA of the CDR3 is TGTGCCAGCACGGGATTAGCACAACTTAACGCTGAAGCTTTCTTT. Translated, it gives CASTGLAQLNAEAFF.

The chain carries TRBV15 and TRBJ1-1; D call uncertain. Per germline, CDR1 LNHNV and CDR2 YYDKDF (reference sequence). This CDR3 region has 15 residues. Trimming removed 0 bases from V and 0 bases from J, with 8 bases in between. The CDR3 DNA is TGTGCCACCAGCAGAGACCGGGAGGTGAACACTGAAGCTTTCTTT. Translated: CATSRDREVNTEAFF.

The CDR3 loop reads CASSHPGLAGKDTQYF. The CDR3 bases are TGCGCCAGCAGTCATCCGGGACTAGCGGGAAAAGATACGCAGTATTTT. The chain joins TRBV23-1 to TRBJ2-3; 13 bases are a match to TRBD2. TRBV23-1 is an ORF; its function is uncertain. V lost 3 bases and J lost 5; bases outside the gene matches: 5. The CDR3 consists of 16 residues.